This paragraph covers one T cell receptor beta chain sequence. Primers: 60 Vbeta forward and 13 Jbeta reverse. Clones were read by immunoSEQ multiplex PCR, and TCRdb kept only the in-frame ones, dropping some. The sample carries under 250,000 clones, roughly 84% recorded once. CDR3 size: 19 residues. The data originate from a study of cytomegalovirus exposure and HLA in healthy donors. Each donor was nominally healthy when sampled (though unrecorded immune exposures were likely). The V call is TRBV21-1, the J call TRBJ2-1; TRBD2 is taken as the D call from the table, unchecked against the DNA. TRBV21-1 is designated a pseudogene. Material for sequencing was PBMCs. The TCR sequence derives from a boy between 2 and 15 years old in good health and CMV-seronegative. Here the CDR3 DNA reads TGTGCCAGCAGCGAACAAGGACTAGCGTCGCATACCACCTACAATGAGCAGTTCTTC. Encoded protein: CASSEQGLASHTTYNEQFF.